Listed below are T cell receptor beta chains from one sample, sequenced in a study of control samples from healthy donors and cancer patients. Produced via immunoSEQ multiplex PCR; TCRdb's table is partial and in-frame only. Found here are under 150,000 clones, 88% of them singletons; the top ten hold approximately 9%. The sequenced sample was blood. These receptors all stem from a woman aged 30 to 39 in good health. Both conserved end residues are part of each CDR3. A D gene is named only where the DNA matches it firmly. The size entry is marked missing in some rows and otherwise reads once, few, many or a size class.

d_call	v_call	clone_size	cdr3_length	j_call	cdr3_aa	cdr3_nt
.	TRBV6-5	.	13	TRBJ1-1	CASITGLGSEAFF	TGTGCCAGCATAACAGGGCTGGGTAGTGAAGCTTTCTTT
.	TRBV9	.	14	TRBJ2-7	CASSPSGETYEQYF	TGTGCCAGCAGCCCAAGCGGAGAGACCTACGAGCAGTACTTC
.	TRBV7-3	.	11	TRBJ2-2	CASGRGGQLFF	TGTGCCAGCGGGAGAGGGGGGCAGCTGTTTTTT
.	TRBV7-9	.	14	TRBJ1-2	CASSLVASGGGYTF	TGTGCCAGCAGCTTAGTGGCCAGTGGGGGCGGCTACACCTTC
.	TRBV28	once	14	TRBJ2-3	CASTWTTGTDTQYF	TGTGCCAGCACCTGGACCACAGGGACAGATACGCAGTATTTT
.	TRBV11-2	.	17	TRBJ1-2	CASSLRQGPGRGYGYTF	TGTGCCAGCAGCCTCCGCCAAGGTCCGGGCAGGGGATATGGCTACACCTTC
.	TRBV7-8	.	14	TRBJ2-3	CASTVTGEYRTQYF	TGTGCCAGCACTGTAACTGGGGAATATAGGACGCAGTATTTT
.	TRBV29-1	.	11	TRBJ1-2	CSVWQGYGYTF	TGCAGCGTTTGGCAGGGCTATGGCTACACCTTC
.	TRBV29-1	.	14	TRBJ2-2	CSVMTITNTGELFF	TGCAGCGTTATGACGATCACGAACACCGGGGAGCTGTTTTTT
.	TRBV3-1/TRBV3-2	many	15	TRBJ2-7	CASSQGVGASYEQYF	TGTGCCAGCAGCCAAGGAGTTGGGGCTTCCTACGAGCAGTACTTC
.	TRBV2	.	15	TRBJ1-2	CASSERERSNYGYTF	TGTGCCAGCAGTGAAAGGGAGCGCTCTAACTATGGCTACACCTTC
.	TRBV5-6	.	15	TRBJ2-7	CASSLGGGTTYEQYF	TGTGCCAGCAGCTTGGGCGGTGGTACCACCTACGAGCAGTACTTC
.	TRBV5-1	.	14	TRBJ1-2	CASSLEGTVYGYTF	TGCGCCAGCAGCTTGGAAGGGACGGTCTATGGCTACACCTTC
TRBD1	TRBV10-3	.	15	TRBJ2-3	CAISESAGGRDTQYF	TGTGCCATCAGTGAGTCGGCAGGGGGCAGGGATACGCAGTATTTT
.	TRBV9	.	14	TRBJ2-2	CASSVLQNTGELFF	TGTGCCAGCAGCGTGTTACAGAACACCGGGGAGCTGTTTTTT
TRBD1	TRBV10-3	.	17	TRBJ1-5	CAISEAKPGQAFQPQHF	TGTGCCATCAGTGAGGCAAAGCCGGGACAGGCCTTTCAGCCCCAGCATTTT
TRBD2	TRBV27	.	17	TRBJ2-1	CASSFIELAGGPHEQFF	TGTGCCAGCAGTTTCATTGAACTAGCGGGAGGGCCTCATGAGCAGTTCTTC
.	TRBV7-9	.	13	TRBJ1-5	CASSQDGDQPQHF	TGTGCCAGCAGTCAAGACGGAGATCAGCCCCAGCATTTT
.	TRBV2	.	12	TRBJ1-5	CASSDINQPQHF	TGTGCCAGCAGCGACATAAATCAGCCCCAGCATTTT
TRBD1	TRBV5-1	.	16	TRBJ2-2	CASSTFGQGAAGELFF	TGCGCCAGCAGCACATTCGGACAGGGGGCTGCCGGGGAGCTGTTTTTT
.	TRBV3-1/TRBV3-2	.	16	TRBJ2-2	CASSQAPGVWTGELFF	TGTGCCAGCAGCCAAGCTCCTGGAGTCTGGACCGGGGAGCTGTTTTTT
.	TRBV5-1	few	14	TRBJ2-1	CASSLVGLGNEQFF	TGCGCCAGCAGCTTGGTAGGTTTGGGGAATGAGCAGTTCTTC
.	TRBV20-1	once	11	TRBJ1-2	CSATGVYGYTF	TGCAGTGCTACAGGGGTCTATGGCTACACCTTC
.	TRBV18	.	11	TRBJ2-1	CASSLDNEQFF	TGTGCCAGCTCACTAGACAATGAGCAGTTCTTC
TRBD1	TRBV9	.	13	TRBJ1-4	CASSVEGTGELFF	TGTGCCAGCAGCGTAGAGGGGACAGGGGAACTGTTTTTT
.	TRBV11-2	.	15	TRBJ2-5	CASSLDRFKLETQYF	TGTGCCAGCAGCTTAGATCGATTCAAGCTGGAGACCCAGTACTTC
.	TRBV7-2	.	15	TRBJ2-5	CASSPPMRGRETQYF	TGTGCCAGCAGCCCCCCCATGAGGGGAAGGGAGACCCAGTACTTC
.	TRBV9	.	14	TRBJ1-1	CASSVESLGTEAFF	TGTGCCAGCAGCGTAGAGTCCCTGGGCACTGAAGCTTTCTTT
TRBD2	TRBV7-2	.	15	TRBJ2-5	CASSLLLAGQETQYF	TGTGCCAGCAGCTTATTACTAGCGGGCCAAGAGACCCAGTACTTC
TRBD1	TRBV5-1	.	15	TRBJ2-7	CASSSPTGGLYEQYF	TGCGCCAGCAGCTCGCCGACAGGGGGACTCTACGAGCAGTACTTC
.	TRBV6-5	.	11	TRBJ1-3	CASSQRNTIYF	TGTGCCAGCAGCCAAAGGAACACCATATATTTT
.	TRBV7-9	.	12	TRBJ1-5	CAVSDSNQPQHF	TGTGCCGTCAGCGATAGCAATCAGCCCCAGCATTTT
TRBD2	TRBV29-1	.	16	TRBJ2-6	CSARTSGISGANVLTF	TGCAGCGCTAGGACTAGCGGGATCTCTGGGGCCAACGTCCTGACTTTC
TRBD2	TRBV7-9	few	17	TRBJ2-7	CASSPMGGTRPSYEQYF	TGTGCCAGCAGCCCGATGGGAGGGACTAGGCCCTCCTACGAGCAGTACTTC
.	TRBV7-8	.	16	TRBJ2-5	CASSLVVGRPQETQYF	TGTGCCAGCAGCTTAGTGGTGGGGCGACCTCAAGAGACCCAGTACTTC
.	TRBV19	.	14	TRBJ1-1	CASSMAGYGIEAFF	TGTGCCAGTAGTATGGCAGGGTACGGGATTGAAGCTTTCTTT
.	TRBV5-6	once	14	TRBJ2-5	CASSLMYSQETQYF	TGTGCCAGCAGCTTGATGTATAGCCAAGAGACCCAGTACTTC
.	TRBV19	.	15	TRBJ2-7	CASSIKQGVAYEQYF	TGTGCCAGTAGTATTAAACAGGGAGTAGCCTACGAGCAGTACTTC
TRBD2	TRBV4-2	.	17	TRBJ2-5	CASSQDQAGGPGETQYF	TGTGCCAGCAGCCAAGATCAAGCGGGAGGGCCGGGGGAGACCCAGTACTTC
TRBD2	TRBV5-1	.	16	TRBJ2-7	CASSLVTASGKYEQYF	TGCGCCAGCAGCTTGGTTACCGCTAGCGGGAAGTACGAGCAGTACTTC
.	TRBV5-1	.	16	TRBJ2-7	CASSPDRDRGSYEQYF	TGCGCCAGCAGCCCCGACAGGGATCGGGGGTCCTACGAGCAGTACTTC
.	TRBV2	.	16	TRBJ2-7	CASSGIGTLVSYEQYF	TGTGCCAGCAGCGGAATCGGGACCCTCGTCTCCTACGAGCAGTACTTC
TRBD1	TRBV11-3	.	14	TRBJ2-7	CASSQGDGIYEQYF	TGTGCCAGCAGCCAGGGGGACGGGATCTACGAGCAGTACTTC
TRBD1	TRBV27	.	14	TRBJ1-5	CASSWDRGGQPQHF	TGTGCCAGCAGTTGGGACAGGGGCGGTCAGCCCCAGCATTTT
TRBD2	TRBV7-3	.	17	TRBJ2-2	CASSLFPPSGRGGELFF	TGTGCCAGCAGCCTATTCCCCCCTAGCGGGAGAGGAGGGGAGCTGTTTTTT
TRBD2	TRBV7-3	.	15	TRBJ2-2	CASSSRGGNTGELFF	TGTGCCAGCAGCTCCCGGGGGGGGAACACCGGGGAGCTGTTTTTT